This T cell receptor beta chain was recorded in a study of beta chain features in type 1 diabetes. Expressed TCRB transcripts were sequenced because the isolated RNA had all been reverse transcribed beforehand. Profiling relied on immunoSEQ multiplex PCR, and the TCRdb table lists in-frame clones only, not all of them. The sample carries more than 25,000 clones, under 50% recorded once. Concerning this clone: The target antigen is unknown.

CDR1 and CDR2 (germline): SNHLY, FYNNEI. V trimming: 4 bases; J trimming: 1 base; junction bases outside the gene matches: 3. The CDR3 is 14 amino acids. Study conclusions and caveats: Over-representation of high TCR-expressing cells was a possible consequence of cDNA sequencing. The study found moderately but significantly shorter TCRB CDR3s in all four CD4+ subsets of Type 1 diabetes patients.

The sample taken for sequencing was stem cell memory CD4+ T cells from blood. V is TRBV2 and J is TRBJ1-1, with 7 bases lining up with TRBD1. The receptor comes from a man younger than 45 with type 1 diabetes. CDR3 region: CASSGRGQNTEAFF. The CDR3 coding sequence is TGTGCCAGCAGTGGTAGGGGGCAGAACACTGAAGCTTTCTTT.